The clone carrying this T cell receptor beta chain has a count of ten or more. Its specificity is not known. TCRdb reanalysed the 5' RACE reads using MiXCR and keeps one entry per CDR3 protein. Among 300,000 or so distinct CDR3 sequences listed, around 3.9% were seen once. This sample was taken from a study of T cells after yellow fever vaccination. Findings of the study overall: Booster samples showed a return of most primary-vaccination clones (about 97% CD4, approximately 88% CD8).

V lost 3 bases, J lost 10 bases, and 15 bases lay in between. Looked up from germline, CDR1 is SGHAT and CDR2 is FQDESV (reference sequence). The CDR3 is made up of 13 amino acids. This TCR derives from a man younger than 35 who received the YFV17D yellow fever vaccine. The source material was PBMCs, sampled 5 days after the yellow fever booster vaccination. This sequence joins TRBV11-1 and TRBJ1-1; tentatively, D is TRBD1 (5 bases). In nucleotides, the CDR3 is TGTGCCAGCAGCTTCGACATCAGGGCGGTAGCTTTCTTT. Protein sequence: CASSFDIRAVAFF.